Given below is one TCR beta chain in context. The antigen remains undetermined. These data belong to a study of circulating and synovial CD4+ cells in juvenile arthritis. Overall study findings and caveats: These repertoires were less diverse than bulk blood CD4 repertoires. Circulating pathogenic-like lymphocytes shared a substantially higher fraction of CDR3 sequences with synovium than bulk blood. Bulk blood CD4 samples held at least an order of magnitude more or fewer genomes than CPL.

The assay was immunoSEQ multiplex PCR, and TCRdb's table has in-frame clones only and misses some. The table records tens of thousands of clones, nearly 97% of them present only once. CDR3 length: 13 amino acids. Looked up from germline, CDR1 is SGHDT and CDR2 is YYEEEE. Between the trimmed V and J ends, which lost 2 bases and 5 bases, there was a span of 10 bases. The V call is TRBV5-6, the J call TRBJ1-2; D is undetermined. Sequences were obtained from CD4+ T cells from blood. The origin of this receptor is a human donor with juvenile idiopathic arthritis. CDR3 sequence: CASSFRGRYGYTF. Here the CDR3 DNA reads TGTGCCAGCAGCTTCCGTGGGCGTTATGGCTACACCTTC.